The TCR beta chain under discussion was sequenced for a study of shared clonotypes between healthy human individuals. Deep-level running was used for the assay. Genomic DNA of each subset was evenly split across several immunoSEQ plates. This table comes from immunoSEQ multiplex PCR, and its TCRdb copy is limited to in-frame clones, with some not included. This table has about 2 million clones, approximately 94% appearing once. The germline V gene has CDR1 SGHVS and CDR2 FQNEAQ. This CDR3 has 14 residues. The germline V and J ends were trimmed by 2 bases and 4 bases, with 11 bases remaining between them. Terminally differentiated effector memory CD45RA+ cells were excluded by CCR7 positive selection of CD45RO-negative cells.

The V gene is TRBV7-8, the J gene TRBJ1-1; D perhaps matches TRBD1 (6 bases). What was sequenced was naive CD8+ T cells sorted from blood. The sequence was obtained from a man younger than 35 in good health. The CDR3 here is CASSLQGSSTEAFF. The CDR3 DNA reads as TGTGCCAGCAGCTTACAGGGGAGTAGCACTGAAGCTTTCTTT.